This T cell receptor beta chain was captured by sequencing in a study of blood T cell repertoires in COVID-19. Turning to the study itself: PBMCs, B-cell-depleted T cells, or T cells were the source of the cDNA or gDNA that made up the material.

In its sample, this clone was seen a few times. Measured with immunoSEQ multiplex PCR; TCRdb has only the in-frame clones, and not every one. The table lists around 100,000 clones, 75% to 90% of them singletons. This CDR3 has 12 residues. V lost 7 bases and J 0 bases, leaving 7 bases between the germline ends. CDR1 SQVTM and CDR2 ANQGSEA come from the germline V gene. The chain carries TRBV29-1 and TRBJ1-3; possible D gene TRBD1, 5 bases. The TCR sequence derives from a man older than 75 with acute or convalescent COVID-19. Sequencing was done on a sample of peripheral blood. The CDR3: CSGQTSGNTIYF. The CDR3 DNA sequence: TGCAGCGGACAGACCTCTGGAAACACCATATATTTT.